Listed below are T cell receptor beta chains from one sample, sequenced in a study of beta chain features in type 1 diabetes. The assay was immunoSEQ multiplex PCR, and TCRdb's table has in-frame clones only and misses some. The sample carries about 190,000 clones, 7% to 9% recorded once. Sequencing was carried out using central memory CD4+ T cells from blood. The receptors stem from a man between 18 and 35 years old with type 1 diabetes. Both conserved end residues are trimmed from each CDR3.

V gene: TRBV30
CDR3 protein: AWKAPARQPEQF

V gene: TRBV5-4
CDR3 protein: ASSLQGAQETQY

V gene: TRBV5-5
CDR3 protein: ASSLMGGEQY

V gene: TRBV7-2
CDR3 protein: ASSIPFAARGSGYT

V gene: TRBV2
CDR3 protein: ASSESGFGYT

V gene: TRBV30
CDR3 protein: AWSRSSRETQY

V gene: TRBV5-4
CDR3 protein: ASRGQGLTSTQY

V gene: TRBV18
CDR3 protein: ASSPYFQETQY

V gene: TRBV7-6
CDR3 protein: ASSLGLNQPQH

V gene: TRBV29-1
CDR3 protein: SVASRPETQY

V gene: TRBV27
CDR3 protein: ASKGQGWNQPQH

V gene: TRBV4-1
CDR3 protein: ASSLMTTPEETQY

V gene: TRBV5-6
CDR3 protein: ASTLGGQEYGYT

V gene: TRBV7-2
CDR3 protein: ALDGTERGGYT

V gene: TRBV7-2
CDR3 protein: ASSLADHRTSGNPYEQY

V gene: TRBV11-2
CDR3 protein: ASSAYLLETSPYEQY

V gene: TRBV10-3
CDR3 protein: AISESGVSEQY

V gene: TRBV7-8
CDR3 protein: ASSLLGTSPDTQY

V gene: TRBV2
CDR3 protein: ASSPDRAPSPLH

V gene: TRBV28
CDR3 protein: ASSFPLFGQGEDGYT

V gene: TRBV15
CDR3 protein: AASRAYQETQY

V gene: TRBV5-6
CDR3 protein: ASSLPNIYNQETQY

V gene: TRBV7-2
CDR3 protein: ASSSPISGRDTDTQY

V gene: TRBV29-1
CDR3 protein: SVPVTGNNEQF

V gene: TRBV18
CDR3 protein: ASSPGSGGEETQY

V gene: TRBV2
CDR3 protein: ASMRDTITSGRARQY

V gene: TRBV10-3
CDR3 protein: ATSGQLQETQY

V gene: TRBV29-1
CDR3 protein: SVASYRGAQY

V gene: TRBV27
CDR3 protein: ASRTGGPNEKLF

V gene: TRBV29-1
CDR3 protein: SVDGQWRVETQY

V gene: TRBV5-1
CDR3 protein: ASSLYGTGNEKLF

V gene: TRBV5-8
CDR3 protein: ASSLFGGVYEQY

V gene: TRBV19
CDR3 protein: ASSSGTGATNEKLF

V gene: TRBV5-1
CDR3 protein: ASTLRTGGGDEQF

V gene: TRBV6-5
CDR3 protein: ASSYSRQVLYEQY

V gene: TRBV30
CDR3 protein: AWSGINSPLH

V gene: TRBV4-1
CDR3 protein: ASSRSSGAGQETQY

V gene: TRBV18
CDR3 protein: ASSGTPAQETQY

V gene: TRBV6-6
CDR3 protein: ASSSGQTRGDNEQF

V gene: TRBV18
CDR3 protein: ASSPPGQGPYEQY

V gene: TRBV7-6
CDR3 protein: ASSFIAGFTDTQY

V gene: TRBV4-2
CDR3 protein: ASSQGTRVAYEQY

V gene: TRBV7-9
CDR3 protein: ASSPDSEAF

V gene: TRBV7-2
CDR3 protein: ASSYDRGQPQH

V gene: TRBV19
CDR3 protein: ASSMLRFGYNEQF

V gene: TRBV11-2
CDR3 protein: ASSLASVGDTQY

V gene: TRBV11-2
CDR3 protein: ASSLNLAGYNEQF

V gene: TRBV19
CDR3 protein: ASKHRVGETQY

V gene: TRBV7-2
CDR3 protein: ASSLDRGLYNEQF

V gene: TRBV28
CDR3 protein: ASATGTQGDYGYT

V gene: TRBV4-3
CDR3 protein: ASSHGAGGRNEQF

V gene: TRBV9
CDR3 protein: ASTRGRGDNEQF

V gene: TRBV5-1
CDR3 protein: ASSGSGTNYGYT

V gene: TRBV29-1
CDR3 protein: SVEEEGQGASGELF